This T cell receptor beta chain was identified in a study of human T cells and chemical hapten exposure. Whole-study results and caveats: Controls had significantly fewer large CDR3 similarity clusters than were formed by expanded TCRs. DPC sensitization left the count of TCRs above 1 in 1000 unchanged.

This clonotype was found a few times. What it binds is not known. Documented time point: patch test 1, 2 weeks after DPC sensitization. Noted treatment: therapeutic diphenylcyclopropenone sensitization with weekly scalp DPC. MiXCR, run by TCRdb on the RACE reads, gives a single entry per CDR3 protein. The sample lists tens of thousands of distinct CDR3 sequences; about 9.1% were seen once. The material sequenced was whole blood, taken in connection with sensitization to the hapten diphenylcyclopropenone (DPC). The source is a woman aged 40-49 years with alopecia areata. Some clones in this sample may be carry-over from other donors' samples.

CDR3 coding DNA: TGCAGTGCTAATGAGGTTACCACAGATACGCAGTATTTT. It encodes CSANEVTTDTQYF. This chain joins TRBV20-1 and TRBJ2-3; D is undetermined. Germline V gene data show CDR1 as DFQATT and CDR2 as SNEGSKA (reference sequence). The CDR3 is 13 amino acids. With 4 bases removed from V and 2 bases from J, the gap between germline ends came to 10 bases.